A selection of T cell receptor beta chains follows, all from one sample in a study of Graves' ophthalmopathy and Graves' hyperthyroidism. TCRdb re-called the multiplex PCR reads with MiXCR, one entry per CDR3 protein. The repertoire includes a few hundred thousand distinct CDR3 sequences, approximately 15% of them detected once, and around 6.6% sits in the top ten. Sequencing input: peripheral blood. Receptors originate from a woman in her late teens or twenties with stable Graves' hyperthyroidism. The CDR3 runs from the conserved cysteine through the conserved F or W. D genes are given only for firm matches. Where a row states a size, it is once, few, many or the class of an expanded clone; other rows omit it.

many | TRBJ1-1 | TRBV6-2/TRBV6-3 | - | CASSSLTGPEAFF | TGTGCCAGCAGTTCCCTTACAGGGCCTGAAGCTTTCTTT
few | TRBJ1-2 | TRBV6-5 | - | CASSYGPFNYGYTF | TGTGCCAGCAGTTATGGCCCGTTTAACTATGGCTACACCTTC
few | TRBJ1-5 | TRBV4-2 | - | CASSAGGGAVGNQPQHF | TGTGCCAGCAGCGCGGGTGGGGGGGCAGTCGGCAATCAGCCCCAGCATTTT
few | TRBJ2-7 | TRBV11-2 | - | CASSPRVGPYEQYF | TGTGCCAGCAGCCCCCGGGTAGGGCCCTACGAGCAGTACTTC
many | TRBJ1-1 | TRBV6-1 | - | CASSDSWGRRNTEAFF | TGTGCCAGCAGTGACAGTTGGGGGCGCAGGAACACTGAAGCTTTCTTT
many | TRBJ1-2 | TRBV9 | - | CASSVGHVSNYGYTF | TGTGCCAGCAGCGTAGGCCACGTATCGAACTATGGCTACACCTTC
many | TRBJ1-5 | TRBV6-1 | TRBD1 | CASSEYSRDSSWPQHF | TGTGCCAGCAGTGAGTACTCCCGGGACAGCTCGTGGCCCCAGCATTTT
once | TRBJ2-7 | TRBV20-1 | - | CSARVTDYEQYF | TGCAGTGCTAGGGTAACAGACTACGAGCAGTACTTC
many | TRBJ1-1 | TRBV20-1 | TRBD1 | CSARRTGVLSEAFF | TGCAGTGCTAGAAGGACAGGGGTTTTGTCTGAAGCTTTCTTT
many | TRBJ1-1 | TRBV2 | TRBD1 | CASSDFRTGESEAFF | TGTGCCAGCAGTGATTTTCGGACAGGGGAATCAGAAGCTTTCTTT
- | TRBJ1-2 | TRBV12-3/TRBV12-4 | TRBD1 | CASSLGTGQGYTF | TGTGCCAGCAGTTTAGGGACAGGGCAAGGCTACACCTTC
many | TRBJ1-1 | TRBV12-3/TRBV12-4 | TRBD1 | CASSLGTGPSAFF | TGTGCCAGCAGTTTAGGGACAGGTCCAAGCGCTTTCTTT
few | TRBJ2-2 | TRBV5-1 | - | CASSGRAGPDTGELFF | TGCGCCAGCAGCGGCCGGGCCGGTCCCGACACCGGGGAGCTGTTTTTT
many | TRBJ1-2 | TRBV5-1 | TRBD1 | CASSPTTGVNYGYTF | TGCGCCAGCAGCCCCACTACAGGGGTAAACTATGGCTACACCTTC
many | TRBJ1-6 | TRBV6-2/TRBV6-3 | - | CASSYSSTGGNSPLHF | TGTGCCAGCAGTTACTCGTCGACAGGCGGTAATTCACCCCTCCACTTT
many | TRBJ1-6 | TRBV12-3/TRBV12-4 | - | CASSFGSVAALNSPLHF | TGTGCCAGCAGTTTTGGGTCAGTCGCGGCTTTAAATTCACCCCTCCACTTT
few | TRBJ2-7 | TRBV27 | - | CASSLRIQHEQYF | TGTGCCAGCAGTTTGCGGATTCAGCACGAGCAGTACTTC
many | TRBJ1-1 | TRBV2 | - | CASSRDRGEAFF | TGTGCCAGCAGCCGCGACCGGGGTGAAGCTTTCTTT
few | TRBJ2-6 | TRBV19 | - | CASRKGSGANVLTF | TGTGCCAGTAGAAAAGGGTCTGGGGCCAACGTCCTGACTTTC
- | TRBJ2-7 | TRBV20-1 | - | CSARVSTTPMVEQYF | TGCAGTGCTAGAGTTTCCACAACCCCCATGGTCGAGCAGTACTTC
many | TRBJ1-1 | TRBV6-1 | - | CASTPRRGLGNTEAFF | TGTGCCAGCACACCCCGGCGTGGGCTGGGGAACACTGAAGCTTTCTTT
many | TRBJ2-7 | TRBV5-1 | - | CASMPGHSSYEQYF | TGCGCCAGCATGCCGGGACACTCCTCCTACGAGCAGTACTTC
many | TRBJ2-7 | TRBV6-1 | - | CASSELLVDEQYF | TGTGCCAGCAGTGAATTGCTGGTGGACGAGCAGTACTTC
few | TRBJ2-2 | TRBV28 | - | CAVDGDTGELFF | TGTGCCGTGGACGGAGACACCGGGGAGCTGTTTTTT
many | TRBJ1-1 | TRBV18 | - | CASSPSMGMNTEAFF | TGTGCCAGCTCACCTTCAATGGGGATGAACACTGAAGCTTTCTTT